This T cell receptor (beta chain) was obtained from a study of identical twins. Trimming took 4 bases from V and 2 from J; bases not matched to a gene: 6. From germline, CDR1 is MNHEY and CDR2 SMNVEV (reference sequence). The length of the CDR3 is 15 residues. Template switching supplied a universal primer site; unique molecular identifiers were carried on the cDNA. TCRdb itself ran the 5' RACE reads through MiXCR, one entry per CDR3 protein. The profile shows 690,000 or so distinct CDR3 sequences, 8.5% to 9.5% of them singletons. At least ten counts were recorded for this clonotype. Antigen specificity is unknown. Findings and caveats of the study: For cord blood, abundant beta clonotypes had fewer insertions, unlike memory repertoires, which showed none. Findings depended on cross-sectional statistics rather than tracking the same donors.

The same data also contributed to another study, on yellow fever vaccine responses in identical twins.

The clonotype originates from a woman aged 18-29 years in good health. The chain combines TRBV27 with TRBJ2-7, with 9 bases lining up with TRBD1. Sequencing was done on a sample of PBMCs. CDR3: CASSSPRTGAYEQYF. DNA of the CDR3: TGTGCCAGCAGTTCCCCTCGGACAGGGGCCTACGAGCAGTACTTC.